This T cell receptor (beta chain) was obtained from a study of cytomegalovirus exposure and HLA in healthy donors. The germline V gene encodes CDR1 MDHEN and CDR2 SYDVKM. Trimming removed 1 base from V and 5 bases from J, with 8 bases in between. The CDR3 runs to 14 residues. The study ran its PCR with 60 Vbeta and 13 Jbeta primers. The table came from immunoSEQ multiplex PCR; TCRdb's copy has only in-frame clones and leaves some out. The table lists approximately 180,000 clones, 70% to 85% of them singletons. Overall study results and limits: TCR beta V- and J-gene trimming was later associated with a missense DCLRE1C variant. Cytomegalovirus-associated status was assigned to more than 150 TCR beta chains.

Comments on this clone: The target antigen is unknown.

What was sequenced was PBMCs. The V and J genes are TRBV28 and TRBJ2-2; unclear D gene. The origin of this receptor is a man aged 18 to 30 in good health and CMV-seronegative. As DNA, the CDR3 is TGTGCCAGCAGTTTATTGGCGCGGACCGGGGAGCTGTTTTTT. As protein: CASSLLARTGELFF. Full variable domain (remainder filled in from reference TRBV28 and TRBJ2-2): DVKVTQSSRYLVKRTGEKVFLECVQDMDHENMFWYRQDPGLGLRLIYFSYDVKMKEKGDIPEGYSVSREKKERFSLILESASTNQTSMYLCASSLLARTGELFFGEGSRLTVL.